Below, 26 T cell receptor beta chains from the same sample are listed, as sequenced in a study of T cells after yellow fever vaccination. From the 5' RACE reads, TCRdb called clonotypes with MiXCR, one entry per CDR3 protein. The profile shows 450,000 to 650,000 distinct CDR3 sequences, 20% to 25% of them singletons. The sequencing here drew on PBMCs, taken approximately 22 days after the first yellow fever vaccination. These receptors all stem from a man between 18 and 29 years old who received the YFV17D yellow fever vaccine.

The J gene is TRBJ2-3, the V gene TRBV7-3; TRBD2 is a possible D gene (6 bases). The germline V gene encodes CDR1 SGHTA and CDR2 FQGTGA. CDR3 length: 14 amino acids. The ends were cut back, 5 bases at V and 6 bases at J, with 15 bases in the middle. The CDR3 spells CASSRAGSPDTQYF. CDR3 nucleotides: TGTGCCAGCAGCCGAGCGGGTTCACCGGATACGCAGTATTTT.

This clonotype was counted many times. The gene calls are TRBV29-1 and TRBJ1-1; D gene ambiguous. In germline, CDR1 is SQVTM, CDR2 ANQGSEA. Trimming removed 7 bases from V and 5 bases from J, with 11 bases in between. This CDR3 has 11 amino acids. The DNA for the CDR3 is TGCAGCGGGGCGGAGGGTACTGAAGCTTTCTTT. It encodes CSGAEGTEAFF.

This clonotype was seen a few times. This chain links TRBV9 with TRBJ2-2, with TRBD1 matching over 10 bases. Losses at the gene ends were 7 bases for V and 4 bases for J; bases not matched to a gene: 4. This CDR3 has 14 amino acids. Germline V lookup: CDR1 SGDLS, CDR2 YYNGEE. The CDR3 sequence is CASCRDRGTGELFF. The CDR3 nucleotides are TGTGCCAGCTGCCGGGACAGGGGCACCGGGGAGCTGTTTTTT.

The chain joins TRBV20-1 to TRBJ2-1, with no clear D. In germline, CDR1 is DFQATT, CDR2 SNEGSKA (reference sequence). The V end was cut by 3 bases, the J end by 0 bases, with 6 bases between. This CDR3 comprises 13 residues. The CDR3 here is CSASGYSYNEQFF. In DNA form, the CDR3 reads TGCAGTGCTAGCGGGTACTCCTACAATGAGCAGTTCTTC.

This clonotype was found a few times. CDR3 residues: CASSLEAGMREQYV. CDR3 nucleotide sequence: TGTGCCAGCAGTTTAGAAGCAGGGATGAGGGAGCAGTACGTC. The chain recombines TRBV27 with TRBJ2-7; D may be TRBD1 (5 bases). From germline, CDR1 is MNHEY and CDR2 SMNVEV (reference sequence). Trimming left V 2 bases short and J 7 bases short, with 15 bases between. CDR3 length: 14 amino acids.

There are a few counts of this clonotype. The V and J genes are TRBV12-3 or TRBV12-4 and TRBJ2-1; 13 positions match TRBD2. J lost 0 bases, V lost 6 bases, and 5 bases had no gene match. The CDR3 runs to 17 residues. Written as DNA, the CDR3 is TGTGCCAGCAGCAGACTAGCGGGGGGCATCTCCTACAATGAGCAGTTCTTC. It encodes CASSRLAGGISYNEQFF.

This clonotype was detected only a few times. V and J are TRBV20-1 and TRBJ2-2; possibly TRBD1 or TRBD2 for D (7 bases each). The V gene's germline CDR1 is DFQATT and CDR2 SNEGSKA (reference sequence). This CDR3 is built from 15 residues. V was shortened by 1 base and J by 6 bases, with 15 bases between the two germline ends. The CDR3 sequence is CSARAGGGQSGELFF. The DNA for the CDR3 is TGCAGTGCTAGAGCAGGGGGAGGGCAATCCGGGGAGCTGTTTTTT.

The rearrangement links TRBV9 to TRBJ2-3; 9 bases match TRBD2. Germline trimming cut 0 bases from V and 3 bases from J; bases unmatched to any gene: 8. CDR1 is SGDLS, CDR2 YYNGEE, per germline. The CDR3 extends over 17 amino acids. CDR3: CASSVAGLAGRTDTQYF. DNA for the CDR3: TGTGCCAGCAGCGTAGCGGGGCTAGCGGGGAGGACAGATACGCAGTATTTT.

The rearrangement joins TRBV9 to TRBJ2-1; D unclear. The CDR3 has 12 amino acids. Trimming stripped 4 bases from V and 6 bases from J, with 8 bases between. Germline CDR1 SGDLS, CDR2 YYNGEE. The CDR3 protein is CASSPAFNEQFF. As DNA, the CDR3 is TGTGCCAGCAGCCCCGCGTTCAATGAGCAGTTCTTC.

This clonotype has just a few counts. V usage is TRBV9 and J usage is TRBJ2-5; 8 positions agree with TRBD2. CDR1 is SGDLS, CDR2 YYNGEE, per germline. This CDR3 spans 14 amino acids. Trimming took 3 bases from V and 2 from J; bases not matched to a gene: 3. The CDR3 loop is CASSAASGQETQYF. As DNA, the CDR3 is TGTGCCAGCAGCGCCGCTAGCGGGCAAGAGACCCAGTACTTC.

The table lists this clonotype with a few counts. The J gene is TRBJ2-5, the V gene TRBV3-1; TRBD2 matches at 9 bases. J lost 3 bases, V lost 1 base, and 0 bases had no gene match. This CDR3 region has 14 residues. Germline lookup yields CDR1 LGHDT and CDR2 YNNKEL (reference sequence). CDR3 loop: CASSQASGEETQYF. The CDR3 nucleotides read TGTGCCAGCAGCCAAGCTAGCGGGGAAGAGACCCAGTACTTC.

In DNA form, the CDR3 reads TGTGCCAGTAGTCCCCCCCCAAGTAGCAATCAGCCCCAGCATTTT. This gives the protein CASSPPPSSNQPQHF. This sequence joins TRBV19 and TRBJ1-5; D is unresolved. Germline V gives CDR1 LNHDA, CDR2 SQIVND (reference sequence). V lost 5 bases to trimming and J lost 0 bases, with 11 bases between them. The CDR3 contains 15 residues.

In its sample, this clonotype was seen a few times. The chain links TRBV4-3 to TRBJ1-4, with no clear D. CDR3 length: 15 residues. V lost 1 base and J lost 8, with 14 bases in between. Germline-derived CDR1 and CDR2 are LGHNA and YSLEER. The CDR3 bases are TGCGCCAGCAGCCAAGTCAAGCTAGTAGGCGAAAAACTGTTTTTT. Translation: CASSQVKLVGEKLFF.

V usage is TRBV6-5 and J usage is TRBJ1-2; TRBD1 aligns across 8 bases. V gave up 3 bases and J gave up 4 bases; unmatched junction bases: 10. Germline V gene data show CDR1 as MNHEY and CDR2 as SVGAGI. This CDR3 is 16 amino acids long. The CDR3 here is CASSYSGQGYFYGYTF. The CDR3 DNA is TGTGCCAGCAGTTATTCCGGACAGGGTTATTTCTATGGCTACACCTTC.

The rearrangement links TRBV15 to TRBJ1-6, with D possibly TRBD1 on 6 matching bases. The CDR3 covers 14 residues. Germline CDR1 reads LNHNV; CDR2 reads YYDKDF (reference sequence). V dropped 5 bases and J dropped 4 bases, with 9 bases sitting between them. The CDR3 sequence is CATSFGQYNSPLHF. The CDR3 nucleotides read TGTGCCACCAGCTTCGGACAGTATAATTCACCCCTCCACTTT.

This rearrangement joins TRBV7-9 to TRBJ2-1; D unclear. V lost 1 base to trimming and J lost 13 bases, with 11 bases between them. The CDR3 runs to 12 residues. In germline, CDR1 is SEHNR, CDR2 FQNEAQ (reference sequence). CDR3 amino acids: CASSLDTPAQFF. The DNA for the CDR3 is TGTGCCAGCAGCTTAGACACCCCAGCCCAGTTCTTC.

This clonotype was picked up a small number of times. The CDR3 loop is CASSLALNPRGAETFF. In DNA, the CDR3 is TGCGCCAGCAGCTTGGCTCTTAACCCCAGGGGGGCAGAGACATTCTTC. J is TRBJ2-1 and V is TRBV5-1; D might be TRBD1 (7 bases). Deletions cut 0 bases from V and 16 bases from J, with 26 bases between. From germline, CDR1 is SGHRS and CDR2 YFSETQ. The CDR3 runs to 16 residues.

This clonotype was seen only a few times. The rearrangement links TRBV5-6 to TRBJ2-6; 9 bases align to TRBD1. The CDR3 contains 17 residues. V dropped 6 bases and J dropped 1; count of bases not matched to a gene: 8. The germline V gene encodes CDR1 SGHDT and CDR2 YYEEEE. In nucleotides, the CDR3 is TGTGCCAGCAAAACGGGGACAGGGACTTCTGGGGCCAACGTCCTGACTTTC. Amino acids: CASKTGTGTSGANVLTF. The entire variable domain, with the rest obtained from reference TRBV5-6 and TRBJ2-6, is as follows: DAGVTQSPTHLIKTRGQQVTLRCSPKSGHDTVSWYQQALGQGPQFIFQYYEEEERQRGNFPDRFSGHQFPNYSSELNVNALLLGDSALYLCASKTGTGTSGANVLTFGAGSRLTVL.

This clonotype was counted a few times. J is TRBJ1-3 and V is TRBV7-2, with TRBD1 matching 7 bases. The CDR3 consists of 17 residues. From germline, CDR1 is SGHTA and CDR2 FQGNSA. V shed 2 bases and J 0 bases; nucleotides not matched to a gene: 7. The CDR3 spells CASSLRSQGFSGNTIYF. CDR3 nucleotide sequence: TGTGCCAGCAGCTTAAGGTCACAGGGGTTCTCTGGAAACACCATATATTTT.

This clonotype occurred a few times. The chain recombines TRBV6-2 or TRBV6-3 with TRBJ2-1; D gene ambiguous. Germline assignment: CDR1 MNHEY and CDR2 SVGEGT. This CDR3 is built from 14 residues. V gave up 6 bases and J gave up 8 bases, with 17 bases separating them. The CDR3 loop is CASRPVTYGDEQFF. CDR3 nucleotides: TGTGCCAGCAGGCCCGTTACCTATGGCGATGAGCAGTTCTTC.

The table lists this clonotype with a few counts. The chain carries TRBV6-5 and TRBJ1-1; D uncertain. The CDR3 has 13 residues. Per the germline V gene, CDR1 is MNHEY and CDR2 is SVGAGI. Trimming cost V 2 bases and J 4 bases, with 8 bases left between them. CDR3 in DNA: TGTGCCAGCAGTTACGCTCACAGCACTGAAGCTTTCTTT. This sequence encodes CASSYAHSTEAFF.

In this sample, this clonotype turned up many times. The chain uses TRBV7-8 and TRBJ2-3; D not resolved. Trimming stripped 4 bases from V and 0 bases from J, with 20 bases between. CDR1 is SGHVS, CDR2 FQNEAQ, per germline. The CDR3 spans 18 residues. For the CDR3, the DNA is TGTGCCAGCAGCTCCCGACGAGTGACATATTCTAGCACAGATACGCAGTATTTT. It yields the protein CASSSRRVTYSSTDTQYF. The full variable domain, in which reference TRBV7-8 and TRBJ2-3 provide the parts outside the CDR3, is GAGVSQSPRYKVAKRGQDVALRCDPISGHVSLFWYQQALGQGPEFLTYFQNEAQLDKSGLPSDRFFAERPEGSVSTLKIQRTQQEDSAVYLCASSSRRVTYSSTDTQYFGPGTRLTVL.

The rearrangement links TRBV7-2 to TRBJ2-7, with D unclear. Germline assignment: CDR1 SGHTA and CDR2 FQGNSA. The V and J ends lost 3 bases and 2 bases respectively, with 11 bases between them. The length of the CDR3 is 14 residues. The CDR3 spells CASSLADGTYEQYF. CDR3 DNA: TGTGCCAGCAGCTTGGCAGACGGAACCTACGAGCAGTACTTC.

This clonotype showed up just a few times. The gene calls are TRBV21-1 and TRBJ2-4; the table calls TRBD1, which could not be checked here. TRBV21-1 is labeled a pseudogene. The CDR3 extends over 20 amino acids. The chain's CDR3 is CASSKSDRSFLGLAKNIQYF. The CDR3 coding sequence is TGTGCCAGCAGCAAAAGTGACAGGTCCTTCCTGGGGCTAGCCAAAAACATTCAGTACTTC.

This clonotype was counted ten times or more. CDR3: CASSPGPDSYEQYF. The CDR3 coding sequence is TGTGCCAGCTCACCGGGACCTGACTCCTACGAGCAGTACTTC. The rearrangement joins TRBV18 to TRBJ2-7; D tentatively reads TRBD1 or TRBD2 (5 bases each). Germline V gives CDR1 KGHSH, CDR2 LQKENI. The CDR3 extends over 14 amino acids. Trimming removed 3 bases from V and 0 bases from J, with 9 bases in between.

V is TRBV7-2 and J is TRBJ2-5; 8 nucleotides line up with TRBD1. With 7 bases clipped from V and 3 bases from J, the junction kept 4 bases outside the gene matches. CDR3 size: 13 residues. Germline V lookup: CDR1 SGHTA, CDR2 FQGNSA. The CDR3 coding sequence is TGTGCCAGCACCCGGACAGGGAAAGAGACCCAGTACTTC. Encoded protein: CASTRTGKETQYF.